The following is a T cell receptor (beta chain) sequence with its context. Its antigen is unidentified. The V and J ends lost 2 bases and 1 base respectively, with 5 bases between them. CDR1 and CDR2 (germline): MDHEN, SYDVKM. The CDR3 length is 13 residues. The sample comes from a study of T cell responses to AZD1222 COVID-19 vaccine. Overall study findings and caveats: Females outnumbered males among donors, who were mostly white British; clonal diversity was possibly underestimated. Reports indicate that nearly half of spike-specific TCRs are directed at unmutated variant regions. Vaccine-related CD4 TCRs covered spike, predominating at 160-218 and 743-854.

TCRdb's table, derived via immunoSEQ multiplex PCR, lists solely in-frame clones and lacks some. In the table there are under 150,000 clones, 91% of which are singletons. The receptor's source is an adult in good health. This material consisted of peripheral blood, taken on day 0 of AZD1222 vaccination. The chain joins TRBV28 to TRBJ1-2; D ambiguous. This CDR3 is CASSLENNYGYTF. Here the CDR3 DNA reads TGTGCCAGCAGTTTAGAAAATAACTATGGCTACACCTTC.